The 14 T cell receptor beta chains below were found in one sample sequenced in a study of T-cell reconstitution after alpha-beta-depleted transplantation in children. Unique molecular identifiers were built into the TCRbeta library. TCRdb called the PCR reads again in MiXCR, with one record for every CDR3 protein. The sample carries about 610,000 distinct CDR3 sequences, roughly 27% recorded once. This specimen was PBMCs, taken before TCRalphabeta/CD19-depleted stem cell transplant. The receptor source for this set is a boy less than two years old with Wiskott-Aldrich syndrome, due to receive a stem cell transplant.

The chain has TRBV6-5 and TRBJ1-6; TRBD1 agrees at 7 bases. CDR3 length: 16 amino acids. V shed 0 bases and J 10 bases; nucleotides not matched to a gene: 9. Per the germline V gene, CDR1 is MNHEY and CDR2 is SVGAGI. The CDR3 loop is CASSYSIVGGPSPLHF. The CDR3 DNA reads as TGTGCCAGCAGTTACTCGATAGTAGGGGGCCCGTCACCCCTCCACTTT.

This clonotype occurred a few times. The V call is TRBV15, the J call TRBJ1-2, with 7 bases lining up with TRBD1. Germline V gives CDR1 LNHNV, CDR2 YYDKDF (reference sequence). The CDR3 has 14 amino acids. After removal of 1 base from V and 7 bases from J, the junction contained 6 bases not matched to a gene. The CDR3 loop is CATSRGDREGGYTF. CDR3 coding DNA: TGTGCCACCAGCAGAGGTGACAGGGAAGGTGGCTACACCTTC. The full variable domain, in which reference TRBV15 and TRBJ1-2 provide the parts outside the CDR3, is DAMVIQNPRYQVTQFGKPVTLSCSQTLNHNVMYWYQQKSSQAPKLLFHYYDKDFNNEADTPDNFQSRRPNTSFCFLDIRSPGLGDTAMYLCATSRGDREGGYTFGSGTRLTVV.

This clonotype has more than one count but fewer than ten. V is TRBV29-1 and J is TRBJ2-3; D gene ambiguous. The CDR3 totals 12 residues. Germline CDR1 SQVTM, CDR2 ANQGSEA. V was clipped by 4 bases and J by 1 base, with 6 bases between them. The CDR3 bases are TGCAGCGTTGTGGTTGGCACAGATACGCAGTATTTT. Its protein product is CSVVVGTDTQYF.

The sample holds a few counts of this clonotype. The V gene is TRBV5-1, the J gene TRBJ2-5, with 14 bases aligning to TRBD2. V trimming: 2 bases; J trimming: 5 bases; junction bases outside the gene matches: 11. CDR1 is SGHRS and CDR2 is YFSETQ in the germline V gene. This CDR3 region has 18 residues. Written as DNA, the CDR3 is TGCGCCAGCAGCTTAGGGACTAGCGGGAGTCCACTTCGGGAGACCCAGTACTTC. Protein product: CASSLGTSGSPLRETQYF.

V is TRBV6-1 and J is TRBJ2-7, with D tentatively TRBD2 (6 bases). The CDR3 consists of 14 residues. V shed 6 bases and J shed 6 bases, with 18 bases lying between them. In germline, CDR1 is MNHNS, CDR2 SASEGT. CDR3 sequence: CASSLRGGFSEQYF. The DNA for the CDR3 is TGTGCCAGCAGCCTCCGGGGAGGCTTTTCCGAGCAGTACTTC.

The gene calls are TRBV30 and TRBJ2-2, with a tentative D call TRBD1 (6 bases). Trimming stripped 3 bases from V and 5 bases from J, with 13 bases between. CDR3 size: 14 residues. Germline V gene lookup returns CDR1 GTSNPN and CDR2 SVGIG (reference sequence). The CDR3 loop reads CAWRQGGSTGELFF. The CDR3 DNA sequence: TGTGCCTGGAGACAGGGTGGGAGTACCGGGGAGCTGTTTTTT.

This clonotype was picked up a small number of times. The chain joins TRBV7-9 to TRBJ2-1; tentative D call: TRBD1 (5 bases). CDR3 length equals 12 residues. V was trimmed by 6 bases and J by 10 bases, leaving 13 bases between them. The germline gives CDR1 SEHNR, CDR2 FQNEAQ (reference sequence). For the CDR3, the DNA is TGTGCCAGCAGATTCGACAGTTTGGAGCAGTTCTTC. Translation: CASRFDSLEQFF.

The chain links TRBV2 to TRBJ2-1; 13 bases agree with TRBD2. J lost 6 bases, V lost 1 base, and 3 bases had no gene match. This CDR3 is 16 amino acids long. The germline CDR1 and CDR2 sequences are SNHLY and FYNNEI. CDR3 DNA: TGTGCCAGCAGTGAAGGCGGACTAGCGGGAGCCAATGAGCAGTTCTTC. It encodes CASSEGGLAGANEQFF.

Concerning this clonotype itself: Its ends do not fully match the called genes, so a read error is possible. The chain couples TRBV20-1 to TRBJ2-1; D is undetermined. CDR3 length: 13 residues. Germline assignment: CDR1 DFQATT and CDR2 SNEGSKA (reference sequence). Written as DNA, the CDR3 is TGCTGTGCGTCGGGTGGTTCCTACAATGAGCAGTTCTTC. Translated: CCASGGSYNEQFF.

This chain uses TRBV27 with TRBJ1-1, with D uncertain. CDR1 and CDR2 (germline): MNHEY, SMNVEV (reference sequence). This CDR3 spans 15 amino acids. Trimming cost V 6 bases and J 0 bases, with 14 bases left between them. The CDR3 region is CASSPFVGLNTEAFF. Written as DNA, the CDR3 is TGTGCCAGCAGCCCTTTTGTGGGGTTGAACACTGAAGCTTTCTTT.

In this sample, this clonotype turned up a few times. As DNA, the CDR3 is TGCAGTGCTAGAGTGAGGGGAGACAATGAGCAGTTCTTC. Protein product: CSARVRGDNEQFF. The V gene is TRBV20-1, the J gene TRBJ2-1; the D gene could be TRBD1 or TRBD2 (5 bases each). The CDR3 sequence is 13 residues long. Per the germline V gene, CDR1 is DFQATT and CDR2 is SNEGSKA (reference sequence). Trimming removed 1 base from V and 5 bases from J, with 9 bases in between.

In DNA, the CDR3 is TGTGCCAGCAGCGTGCTTTTCGGGGATTTGACAGGTTTAAGAGAGACCCAGTACTTC. It translates to CASSVLFGDLTGLRETQYF. The rearrangement uses TRBV3-1 and TRBJ2-5; D is possibly TRBD1 (6 bases). From germline, CDR1 is LGHDT and CDR2 YNNKEL (reference sequence). V dropped 5 bases and J dropped 4 bases, with 29 bases sitting between them. CDR3 length equals 19 residues.

The J gene is TRBJ2-6, the V gene TRBV7-9; D perhaps matches TRBD2 (5 bases). Per germline, CDR1 SEHNR and CDR2 FQNEAQ (reference sequence). V lost 5 bases to trimming and J lost 0 bases, with 11 bases between them. The CDR3 consists of 16 residues. In DNA form, the CDR3 reads TGTGCCAGCAGCCCTAGGACTCACTCTGGGGCCAACGTCCTGACTTTC. Translating gives CASSPRTHSGANVLTF.

The chain links TRBV29-1 to TRBJ1-1; 7 bases are a match to TRBD1. The CDR3 is 13 residues long. V dropped 6 bases and J dropped 0; count of bases not matched to a gene: 4. CDR1 is SQVTM, CDR2 ANQGSEA, per germline. The CDR3 nucleotides read TGCAGCGTGGGCAGGGGGGTGAACACTGAAGCTTTCTTT. This codes for CSVGRGVNTEAFF.